This is a list of T cell receptor beta chains from one sample in a study of a mutant IDH1 vaccine in newly diagnosed glioma. Sequencing was performed with immunoSEQ multiplex PCR; in TCRdb, only in-frame clones are kept and a portion is missing. Of some 50,000 clones listed, around 60% are singletons. Which antigens these TCRs recognize remains unknown. The input for sequencing was peripheral blood mononuclear cells (PBMCs), taken from a glioma patient whose treatment included an IDH1 peptide vaccine. All receptors come from a man aged 40-50 years with glioma. Some clones in this sample may be carry-over from other donors' samples. Each CDR3 is given with its conserved first and last residue. The order of the fields is clone size, J gene, D gene, V gene, CDR3 DNA, CDR3 protein. D genes are given only for firm matches. Clone size is given for some rows only: seen once, a few or many times, or a class if the clone is expanded.

>few|TRBJ1-2|.|TRBV5-4
TGTGCCAGCAGCCAATTATCCGGGGGTTACGGCTATGGCTACACCTTC
CASSQLSGGYGYGYTF
>few|TRBJ1-4|TRBD1|TRBV5-1
TGCGCCAGCAGCGGCACAGGGGCCTCCAATGAAAAACTGTTTTTT
CASSGTGASNEKLFF
>few|TRBJ2-7|.|TRBV27
TGTGCCTCAGGTAGGGGCTACGAGCAGTACTTC
CASGRGYEQYF
>.|TRBJ1-1|.|TRBV5-1
TGCGCCAGCAGGGGGGAACGGATGAACACTGAAGCTTTCTTT
CASRGERMNTEAFF
>few|TRBJ2-2|.|TRBV19
TGTGCCAGTAGTGGGTCAGCAAACACCGGGGAGCTGTTTTTT
CASSGSANTGELFF
>.|TRBJ2-1|.|TRBV9
TGTGCCAGCAGCGTAGGTGGGGGCTACAATGAGCAGTTCTTC
CASSVGGGYNEQFF
>.|TRBJ2-2|TRBD1|TRBV6-5
TGTGCCAGCAGTTTACGGACAGGGAGGACCGGGGAGCTGTTTTTT
CASSLRTGRTGELFF
>.|TRBJ2-1|.|TRBV25-1
TGTGCCAGCAGTGTCGCGTCGGGGAGCTCCTACAATGAGCAGTTCTTC
CASSVASGSSYNEQFF
>.|TRBJ1-1|.|TRBV19
TGTGCCAGTGGATTGCAGGGTTATGCGAAGGATGAAGCTTTCTTT
CASGLQGYAKDEAFF
>.|TRBJ1-3|.|TRBV13
TGTGCCAGCAGCTTAGGCCGACGGATCTCTGGAAACACCATATATTTT
CASSLGRRISGNTIYF
>.|TRBJ2-7|.|TRBV7-2
TGTGCCAGCAGCTTAGCCGGTCGCGAGCAGTACTTC
CASSLAGREQYF
>.|TRBJ2-5|.|TRBV18
TGTGCCAGCTCACTTACGGCAAGGGAGACCCAGTACTTC
CASSLTARETQYF
>.|TRBJ2-5|TRBD1|TRBV5-8
TGTGCCAGCAGCTGGACAGGGTCCCAGTACTTC
CASSWTGSQYF
>.|TRBJ1-5|TRBD1|TRBV7-9
TGTGCCAGCAGAAAGACAGGGGATCAGCCCCAGCATTTT
CASRKTGDQPQHF
>.|TRBJ1-2|.|TRBV5-8
TGTGCCAGCAGCCCAACAGGGAATGGCTACACCTTC
CASSPTGNGYTF
>.|TRBJ1-6|.|TRBV27
TGTGCCAGCAGTTTGCTTGGGAGTGGGGGGGCGAGCTCCTATAATTCACCCCTCCACTTT
CASSLLGSGGASSYNSPLHF
>once|TRBJ1-1|TRBD1|TRBV4-1
TGCGCCAGCAGCCAAGGGCAGGGGGAGCGTTTGGGAACTGAAGCTTTCTTT
CASSQGQGERLGTEAFF
>.|TRBJ2-1|.|TRBV4-1
TGCGCCAGCAGCCAAGATGTGACAGGGAGGAACAATGAGCAGTTCTTC
CASSQDVTGRNNEQFF
>.|TRBJ2-3|TRBD1|TRBV30
TGTGCCTGGAGTAAGTCGTATGGCACAGGGGTTAGCACAGATACGCAGTATTTT
CAWSKSYGTGVSTDTQYF
>few|TRBJ1-5|.|TRBV7-6
TGTGCCAGCAGCTTAGCAGCAGGGCCCAATCAGCCCCAGCATTTT
CASSLAAGPNQPQHF
>few|TRBJ1-2|.|TRBV7-2
TGTGCCAGCAGCTTAATCGCGACGCAGGGACTCTATGGCTACACCTTC
CASSLIATQGLYGYTF
>few|TRBJ1-1|.|TRBV29-1
TGCAGCTTTGGTCAACCTGGGACTGAAGCTTTCTTT
CSFGQPGTEAFF
>.|TRBJ1-1|.|TRBV19
TGTGCCAGTAGCACCCCCCGATGGGGGGCCATGAACACTGAAGCTTTCTTT
CASSTPRWGAMNTEAFF
>.|TRBJ2-7|TRBD1|TRBV2
TGTGCCAGCAGTCCCCGGACAGGCCACGAGCAGTACTTC
CASSPRTGHEQYF
>.|TRBJ2-7|TRBD1|TRBV5-1
TGCGCCAGCGCCGGGACAGGGGCCTACGAGCAGTACTTC
CASAGTGAYEQYF
>.|TRBJ1-1|TRBD1|TRBV7-9
TGTGCCAGCAGCGGACAGGGGATGATTACTGAAGCTTTCTTT
CASSGQGMITEAFF
>.|TRBJ1-2|.|TRBV19
TGTGCCAGTATTCGACTCCGCTATGGCTACACCTTC
CASIRLRYGYTF
>few|TRBJ1-2|TRBD1|TRBV6-1
TGTGCCAGCAGTGCCGGGACAGCCCTCGGGGGTTACACCTTC
CASSAGTALGGYTF
>.|TRBJ2-2|TRBD1|TRBV9
TGTGCCAGCAGCGGAGGACAGGGACGGACCGGGGAGCTGTTTTTT
CASSGGQGRTGELFF
>.|TRBJ2-1|TRBD1|TRBV7-9
TGTGCCAGCAGCTCCAGGGACAGGGGTGGGAATGAGCAGTTCTTC
CASSSRDRGGNEQFF
>.|TRBJ2-7|.|TRBV7-2
TGTGCCAGCAGCTTATATCTGGCTAGCGTTTTGTACGAGCAGTACTTC
CASSLYLASVLYEQYF
>.|TRBJ1-1|.|TRBV6-6
TGTGCCAGCAGTCCCCAGGACAGGAACACTGAAGCTTTCTTT
CASSPQDRNTEAFF
>few|TRBJ1-6|.|TRBV7-2
TGTGCCAGCAGCTTTGGAGGGACCGAAAATTCACCCCTCCACTTT
CASSFGGTENSPLHF